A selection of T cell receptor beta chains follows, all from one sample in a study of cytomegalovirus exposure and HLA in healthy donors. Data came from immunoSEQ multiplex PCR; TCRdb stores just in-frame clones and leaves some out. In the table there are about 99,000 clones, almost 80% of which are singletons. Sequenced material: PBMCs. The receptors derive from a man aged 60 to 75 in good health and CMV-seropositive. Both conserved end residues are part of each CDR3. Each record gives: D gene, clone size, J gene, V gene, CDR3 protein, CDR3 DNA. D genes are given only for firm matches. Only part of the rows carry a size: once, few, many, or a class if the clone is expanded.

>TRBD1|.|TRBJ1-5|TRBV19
CASSGTGEPQHF
TGTGCCAGTAGTGGGACAGGGGAGCCCCAGCATTTT
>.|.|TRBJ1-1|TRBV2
CASSEAGVGTEAFF
TGTGCCAGCAGTGAAGCAGGGGTTGGAACTGAAGCTTTCTTT
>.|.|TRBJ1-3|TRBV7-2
CASSQSSGNTIYF
TGTGCCAGCAGCCAATCCTCTGGAAACACCATATATTTT
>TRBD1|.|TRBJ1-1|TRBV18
CASSPPVRDRGGAFF
TGTGCCAGCTCACCACCGGTGAGGGACAGGGGGGGAGCTTTCTTT
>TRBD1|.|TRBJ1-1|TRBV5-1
CASSLLDRGNTEAFF
TGCGCCAGCAGCTTGCTGGACAGGGGGAACACTGAAGCTTTCTTT
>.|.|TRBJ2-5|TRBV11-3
CASSLSDSHQETQYF
TGTGCCAGCAGCTTATCCGACAGCCACCAAGAGACCCAGTACTTC
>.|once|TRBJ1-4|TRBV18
CASSPMTPERSEKLFF
TGTGCCAGCTCACCAATGACCCCAGAACGGAGTGAAAAACTGTTTTTT
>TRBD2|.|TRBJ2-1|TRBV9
CASSPTRTSGVYNEQFF
TGTGCCAGCAGCCCAACCCGGACTAGCGGGGTGTACAATGAGCAGTTCTTC
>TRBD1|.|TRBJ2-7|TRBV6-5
CASSEGDRLAEQYF
TGTGCCAGCAGTGAAGGGGACAGGCTGGCCGAGCAGTACTTC
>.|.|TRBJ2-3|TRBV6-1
CASSLLRTSTDTQYF
TGTGCCAGCAGCCTTTTGAGGACTAGCACAGATACGCAGTATTTT
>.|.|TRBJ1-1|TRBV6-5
CASSREANTEAFF
TGTGCCAGCAGCCGGGAGGCGAACACTGAAGCTTTCTTT
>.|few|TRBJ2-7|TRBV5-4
CASSLPSDSTYEQYF
TGTGCCAGCAGCTTGCCCTCGGACAGTACCTACGAGCAGTACTTC
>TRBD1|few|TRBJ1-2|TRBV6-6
CASSPQQGALGGYTF
TGTGCCAGCAGTCCCCAACAGGGGGCGCTTGGTGGCTACACCTTC
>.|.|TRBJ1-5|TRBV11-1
CASSSDRNQPQHF
TGTGCCAGCAGCTCGGACAGAAATCAGCCCCAGCATTTT
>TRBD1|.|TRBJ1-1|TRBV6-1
CASSVLQGANTEAFF
TGTGCCAGCAGTGTGTTGCAGGGGGCCAACACTGAAGCTTTCTTT
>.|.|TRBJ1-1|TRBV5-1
CASSLLNTEAFF
TGCGCCAGCAGTTTATTGAACACTGAAGCTTTCTTT
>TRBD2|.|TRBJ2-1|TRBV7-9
CASSLSGGAFNEQFF
TGTGCCAGCAGCTTATCGGGGGGGGCGTTTAATGAGCAGTTCTTC
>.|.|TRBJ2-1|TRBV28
CASSRDNSYNEQFF
TGTGCCAGCAGCCGAGACAACTCCTACAATGAGCAGTTCTTC
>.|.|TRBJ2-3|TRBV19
CASRLAEISTDTQYF
TGTGCCAGTAGGTTAGCGGAGATTAGCACAGATACGCAGTATTTT
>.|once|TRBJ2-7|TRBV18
CASSPGRYEQYF
TGTGCCAGCTCTCCTGGGAGGTACGAGCAGTACTTC
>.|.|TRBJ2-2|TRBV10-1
CASSRVNTGELFF
TGCGCCAGCAGCCGGGTGAACACCGGGGAGCTGTTTTTT
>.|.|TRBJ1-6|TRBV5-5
CASSLDYSPLHF
TGTGCCAGCAGCTTGGACTATTCACCCCTCCACTTT
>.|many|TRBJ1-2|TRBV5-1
CASSLRPSLDYGYTF
TGCGCCAGCAGCTTGAGACCGTCACTAGACTATGGCTACACCTTC
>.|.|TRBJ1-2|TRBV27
CASSLYHRSGYTF
TGTGCCAGCAGTTTATATCACCGTAGTGGCTACACCTTC
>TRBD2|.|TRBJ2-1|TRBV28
CASSSSGGRRHEQFF
TGTGCCAGCAGTTCTAGCGGGGGAAGAAGACATGAGCAGTTCTTC
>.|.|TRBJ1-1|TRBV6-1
CASSSVNTEAFF
TGTGCCAGCAGCTCGGTGAACACTGAAGCTTTCTTT
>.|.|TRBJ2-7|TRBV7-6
CASSATTGSYEQYF
TGTGCCAGCAGCGCGACGACGGGCTCCTACGAGCAGTACTTC
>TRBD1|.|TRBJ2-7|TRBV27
CASSPARTGPLYEQYF
TGTGCCAGCAGCCCTGCGCGGACAGGGCCTCTCTACGAGCAGTACTTC
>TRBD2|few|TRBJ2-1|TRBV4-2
CASSQESLAGANEQFF
TGTGCCAGCAGCCAAGAAAGTCTAGCGGGGGCCAATGAGCAGTTCTTC
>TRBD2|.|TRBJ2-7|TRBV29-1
CSALTGGYEQYF
TGCAGCGCCCTTACGGGGGGTTACGAGCAGTACTTC
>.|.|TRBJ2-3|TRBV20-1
CSQIGDTQYF
TGCAGTCAAATCGGAGATACGCAGTATTTT
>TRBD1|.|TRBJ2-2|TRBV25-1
CASRGWGQGVTGELFF
TGTGCCAGCAGGGGATGGGGACAGGGGGTCACCGGGGAGCTGTTTTTT
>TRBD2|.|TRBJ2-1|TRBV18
CASSPLAGGTYNEQFF
TGTGCCAGCTCACCACTAGCGGGGGGGACCTACAATGAGCAGTTCTTC
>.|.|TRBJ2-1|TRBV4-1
CASSQDQGPNEQFF
TGCGCCAGCAGCCAAGATCAGGGTCCCAATGAGCAGTTCTTC
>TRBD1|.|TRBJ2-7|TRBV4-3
CASSPEGQGIPSYEQYF
TGCGCCAGCAGCCCAGAGGGACAGGGGATACCCTCCTACGAGCAGTACTTC
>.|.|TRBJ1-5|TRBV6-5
CASSNRVNQPQHF
TGTGCCAGCAGCAACAGGGTCAATCAGCCCCAGCATTTT
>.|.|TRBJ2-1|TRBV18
CASSPLVLVDEQFF
TGTGCCAGCTCACCACTAGTTCTGGTCGATGAGCAGTTCTTC
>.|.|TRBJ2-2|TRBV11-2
CASSPHGAAAGELFF
TGTGCCAGCAGCCCTCATGGGGCGGCGGCCGGGGAGCTGTTTTTT
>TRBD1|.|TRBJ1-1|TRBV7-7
CASSLGQPNTEAFF
TGTGCCAGCAGCCTGGGACAGCCGAACACTGAAGCTTTCTTT
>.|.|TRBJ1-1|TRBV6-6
CATGGWGRGAFF
TGTGCCACCGGAGGGTGGGGAAGAGGAGCTTTCTTT
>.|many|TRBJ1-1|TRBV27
CASSLTRENTEAFF
TGTGCCAGCAGTTTAACCCGCGAGAACACTGAAGCTTTCTTT
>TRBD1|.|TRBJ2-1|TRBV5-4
CASSSGQGVSYNEQFF
TGTGCCAGCAGCTCCGGACAGGGCGTATCATACAATGAGCAGTTCTTC
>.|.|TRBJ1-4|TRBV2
CASVKTVNEKLFF
TGTGCCAGCGTGAAGACAGTTAATGAAAAACTGTTTTTT
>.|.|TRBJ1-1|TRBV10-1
CASSEPGGQGKAFF
TGCGCCAGCAGTGAGCCCGGGGGGCAGGGGAAAGCTTTCTTT
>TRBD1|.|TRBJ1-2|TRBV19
CASSIEDRGSNGYTF
TGTGCCAGTAGTATAGAGGACAGGGGAAGCAATGGCTACACCTTC
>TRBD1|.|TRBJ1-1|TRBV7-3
CASSSWTGTEAFF
TGTGCCAGCAGCTCTTGGACAGGGACTGAAGCTTTCTTT
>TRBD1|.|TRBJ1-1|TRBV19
CASSVNRGWTEAFF
TGTGCCAGTAGTGTGAACAGGGGATGGACTGAAGCTTTCTTT
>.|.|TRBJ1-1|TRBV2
CASSVWGLENTEAFF
TGTGCCAGCAGTGTCTGGGGCCTGGAGAACACTGAAGCTTTCTTT
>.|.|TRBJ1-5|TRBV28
CASSEGHYSNQPQHF
TGTGCCAGCAGCGAGGGACACTATAGCAATCAGCCCCAGCATTTT
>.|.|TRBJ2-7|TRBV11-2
CASSLNSGFTYEQYF
TGTGCCAGCAGCTTAAACTCGGGGTTCACCTACGAGCAGTACTTC
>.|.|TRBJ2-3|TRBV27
CASSWGRDKDTQYF
TGTGCCAGCAGTTGGGGGCGCGATAAAGATACGCAGTATTTT
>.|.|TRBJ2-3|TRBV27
CASSLGLVSTDTQYF
TGTGCCAGCAGTTTGGGGCTAGTAAGCACAGATACGCAGTATTTT
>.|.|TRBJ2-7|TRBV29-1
CSVDQTGEQYF
TGCAGCGTTGACCAGACAGGCGAGCAGTACTTC
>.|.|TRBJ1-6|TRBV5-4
CASSLERGGDSPLHF
TGTGCCAGCAGCTTGGAAAGGGGCGGGGATTCACCCCTCCACTTT
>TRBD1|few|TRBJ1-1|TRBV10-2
CASGTGDRAFF
TGCGCCAGCGGGACAGGCGATAGGGCTTTCTTT